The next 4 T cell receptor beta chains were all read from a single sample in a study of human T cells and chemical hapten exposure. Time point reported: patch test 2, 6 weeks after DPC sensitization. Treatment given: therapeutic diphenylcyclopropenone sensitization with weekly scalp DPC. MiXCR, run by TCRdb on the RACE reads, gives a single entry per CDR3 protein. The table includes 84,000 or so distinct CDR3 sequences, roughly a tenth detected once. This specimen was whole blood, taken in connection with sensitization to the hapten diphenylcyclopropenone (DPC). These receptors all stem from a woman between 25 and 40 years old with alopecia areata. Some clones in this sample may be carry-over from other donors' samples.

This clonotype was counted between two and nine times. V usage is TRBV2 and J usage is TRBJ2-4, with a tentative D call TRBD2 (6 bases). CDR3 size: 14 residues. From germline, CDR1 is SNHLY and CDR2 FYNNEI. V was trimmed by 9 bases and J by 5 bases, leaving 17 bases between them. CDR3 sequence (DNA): TGTGCCAGTACGTGGGACGGGGGACAAAACATTCAGTACTTC. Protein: CASTWDGGQNIQYF.

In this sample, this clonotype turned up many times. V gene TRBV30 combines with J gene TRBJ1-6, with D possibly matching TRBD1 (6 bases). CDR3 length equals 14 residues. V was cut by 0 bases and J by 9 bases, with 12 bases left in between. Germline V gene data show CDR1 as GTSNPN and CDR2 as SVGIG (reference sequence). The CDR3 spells CAWSVSGGSSPLHF. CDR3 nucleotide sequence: TGTGCCTGGAGTGTGTCGGGGGGCAGTTCACCCCTCCACTTT.

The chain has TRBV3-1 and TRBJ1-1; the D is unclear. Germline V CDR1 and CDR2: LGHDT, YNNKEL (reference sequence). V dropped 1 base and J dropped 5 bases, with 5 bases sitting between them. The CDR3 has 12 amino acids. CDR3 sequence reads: CASSQAKTEAFF. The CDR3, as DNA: TGTGCCAGCAGCCAAGCTAAGACTGAAGCTTTCTTT.

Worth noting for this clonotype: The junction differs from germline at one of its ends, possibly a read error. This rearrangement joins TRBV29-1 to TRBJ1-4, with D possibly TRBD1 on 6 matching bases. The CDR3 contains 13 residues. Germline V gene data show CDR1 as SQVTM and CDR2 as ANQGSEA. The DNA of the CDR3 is TGCAGCGTTGGACAGGCTCTTAATGGAAAACTGTTTTTT. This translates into CSVGQALNGKLFF. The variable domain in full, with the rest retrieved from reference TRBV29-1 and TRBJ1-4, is SAVISQKPSRDICQRGTSLTIQCQVDSQVTMMFWYRQQPGQSLTLIATANQGSEATYESGFVIDKFPISRPNLTFSTLTVSNMSPEDSSIYLCSVGQALNGKLFFGSGTQLSVL.